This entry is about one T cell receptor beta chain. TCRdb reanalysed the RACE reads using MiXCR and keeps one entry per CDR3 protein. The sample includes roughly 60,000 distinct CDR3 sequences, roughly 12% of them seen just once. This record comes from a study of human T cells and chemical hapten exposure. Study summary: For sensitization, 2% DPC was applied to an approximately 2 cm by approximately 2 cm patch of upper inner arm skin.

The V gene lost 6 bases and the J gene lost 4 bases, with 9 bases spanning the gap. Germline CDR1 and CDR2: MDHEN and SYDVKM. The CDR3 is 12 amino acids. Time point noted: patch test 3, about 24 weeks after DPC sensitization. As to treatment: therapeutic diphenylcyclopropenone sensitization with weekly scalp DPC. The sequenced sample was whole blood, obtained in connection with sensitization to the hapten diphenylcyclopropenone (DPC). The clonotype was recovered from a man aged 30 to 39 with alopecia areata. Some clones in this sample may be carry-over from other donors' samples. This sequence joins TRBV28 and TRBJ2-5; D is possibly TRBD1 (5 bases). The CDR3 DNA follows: TGTGCCAGCAGATACAGGAGAGAGACCCAGTACTTC. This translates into CASRYRRETQYF.